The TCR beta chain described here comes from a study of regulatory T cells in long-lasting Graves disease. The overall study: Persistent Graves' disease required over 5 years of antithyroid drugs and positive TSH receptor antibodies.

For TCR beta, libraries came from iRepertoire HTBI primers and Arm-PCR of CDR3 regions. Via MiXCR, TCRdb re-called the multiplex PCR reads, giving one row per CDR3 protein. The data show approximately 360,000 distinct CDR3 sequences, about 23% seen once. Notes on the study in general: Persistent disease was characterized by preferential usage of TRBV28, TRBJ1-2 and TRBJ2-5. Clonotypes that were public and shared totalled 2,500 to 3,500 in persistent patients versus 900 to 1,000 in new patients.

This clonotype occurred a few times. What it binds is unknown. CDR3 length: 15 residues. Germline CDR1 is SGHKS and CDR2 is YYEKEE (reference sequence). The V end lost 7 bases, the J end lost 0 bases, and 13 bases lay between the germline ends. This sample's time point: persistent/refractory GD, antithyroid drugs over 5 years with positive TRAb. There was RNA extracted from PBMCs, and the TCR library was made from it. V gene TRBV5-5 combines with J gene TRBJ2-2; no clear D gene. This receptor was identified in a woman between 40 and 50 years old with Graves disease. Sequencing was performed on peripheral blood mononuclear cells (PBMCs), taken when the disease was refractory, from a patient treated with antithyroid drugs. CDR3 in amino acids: CASGSREANTGELFF. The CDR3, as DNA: TGTGCCAGCGGGTCAAGAGAGGCGAACACCGGGGAGCTGTTTTTT.